This T cell receptor beta chain comes out of a study of blood T cells in healthy people across ages. General study findings and limits: The study found TCR beta diversity correlated strongly with naive T cell percentage.

About this clonotype itself: The antigen remains unidentified.

It was with a sample-barcoded 5' primer and a J-beta primer mix that a second PCR of about 6 to 12 cycles was run. TCRdb fed the 5' RACE reads into MiXCR, producing one record per CDR3 protein. The sample shows roughly 1.5 million distinct CDR3 sequences, 35% to 45% of them seen only once. Extracted total RNA amounted to at least 5.5 micrograms for each sample. Trimming pared 7 bases from V and 10 bases from J, leaving 21 bases between. This CDR3 contains 14 residues. Per the germline V gene, CDR1 is SGHRS and CDR2 is YFSETQ. The chain recombines TRBV5-1 with TRBJ2-1; perhaps TRBD2 as D (5 bases). This TCR was sampled from a woman between 18 and 29 years old in good health. Sequenced: blood. CDR3 DNA sequence: TGCGCCAGCCGACCCCGGACGGACTCCTACGAGCAGTTCTTC. Its protein is CASRPRTDSYEQFF.